This record covers a single T cell receptor beta chain. Its antigen is currently unknown. Libraries were prepared by immunoSEQ multiplex PCR; TCRdb keeps only in-frame clonotypes and omits some of them. The sample contains fewer than 30,000 clones, 88% of which appear only once. The sample belongs to a study of PD-1 blockade in classical Hodgkin lymphoma. Findings of the study overall: Possible causes of repertoire differences, disease activity or prior therapy, remain undefined. Diversity in CD4+ TCRs, unlike that measured in CD8+ TCRs, had risen significantly by C4D1. Patients with an early start, nivolumab under 1 year after ASCT, were excluded. Diversity similar to that of newly diagnosed patients was seen at baseline in complete responders.

Germline loops: CDR1 SGHNT, CDR2 YENEEA. The CDR3 sequence is 19 residues long. J was trimmed by 4 bases and V by 1 base; bases with no gene match: 9. Each and every patient relapsed after autologous stem cell transplantation, and patients got differing brentuximab vedotin exposure. Thawed PBMCs supplied CD8+ T cells via magnetic negative selection. Sequenced material: CD8+ T cells from blood, taken at baseline. This sequence originates from a human donor with classical Hodgkin lymphoma. The chain has TRBV11-3 and TRBJ2-1, with 14 bases matching TRBD2. The CDR3 DNA is TGTGCCAGCAGCTTAGCGACTAGCGGGAGGGCGGGGCTTTACAATGAGCAGTTCTTC. Protein: CASSLATSGRAGLYNEQFF.